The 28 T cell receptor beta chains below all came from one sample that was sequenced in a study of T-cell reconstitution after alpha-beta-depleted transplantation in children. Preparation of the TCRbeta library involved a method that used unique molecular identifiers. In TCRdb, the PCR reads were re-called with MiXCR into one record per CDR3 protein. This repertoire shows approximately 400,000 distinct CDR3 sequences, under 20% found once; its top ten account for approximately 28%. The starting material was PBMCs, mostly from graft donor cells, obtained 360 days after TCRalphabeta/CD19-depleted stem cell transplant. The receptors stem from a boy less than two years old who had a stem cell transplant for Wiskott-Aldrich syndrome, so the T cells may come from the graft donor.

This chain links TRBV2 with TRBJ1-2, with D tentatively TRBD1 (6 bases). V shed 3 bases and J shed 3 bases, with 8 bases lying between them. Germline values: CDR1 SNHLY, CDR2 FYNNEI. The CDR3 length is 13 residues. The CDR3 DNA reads TGTGCCAGCAGTGAGGACAGTTACTATGGCTACACCTTC. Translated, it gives CASSEDSYYGYTF.

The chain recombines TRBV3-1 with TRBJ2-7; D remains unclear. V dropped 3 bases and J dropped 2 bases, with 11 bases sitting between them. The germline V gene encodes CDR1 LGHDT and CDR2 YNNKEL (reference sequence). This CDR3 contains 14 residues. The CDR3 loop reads CASSQTEPPYEQYF. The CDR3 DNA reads TGTGCCAGCAGCCAGACGGAGCCCCCCTACGAGCAGTACTTC.

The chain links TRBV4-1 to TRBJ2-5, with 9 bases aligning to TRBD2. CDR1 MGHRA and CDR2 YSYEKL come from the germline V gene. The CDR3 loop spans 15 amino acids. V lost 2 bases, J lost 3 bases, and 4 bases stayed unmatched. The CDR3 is CASSQIPSGKETQYF. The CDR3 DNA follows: TGCGCCAGCAGCCAAATCCCTAGCGGGAAAGAGACCCAGTACTTC.

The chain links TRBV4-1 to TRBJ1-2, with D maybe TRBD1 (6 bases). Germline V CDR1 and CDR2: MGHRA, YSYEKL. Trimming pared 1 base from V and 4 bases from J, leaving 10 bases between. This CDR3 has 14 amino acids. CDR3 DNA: TGCGCCAGCAGCCAAGCAGGGGCCCTCTATGGCTACACCTTC. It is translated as CASSQAGALYGYTF.

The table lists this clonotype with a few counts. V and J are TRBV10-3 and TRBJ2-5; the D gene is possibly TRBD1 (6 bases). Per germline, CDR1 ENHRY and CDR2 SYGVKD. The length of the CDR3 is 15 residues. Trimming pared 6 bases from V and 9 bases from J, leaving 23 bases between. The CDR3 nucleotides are TGTGCCATCAGCTCACCTGGGGGCAGGGGTGCGGCCCAGTACTTC. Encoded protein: CAISSPGGRGAAQYF.

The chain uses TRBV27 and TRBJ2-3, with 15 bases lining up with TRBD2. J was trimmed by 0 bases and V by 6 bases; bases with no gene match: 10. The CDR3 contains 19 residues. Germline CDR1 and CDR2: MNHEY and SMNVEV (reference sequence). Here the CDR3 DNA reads TGTGCCAGCAGGCAGCCGGGACTAGCGGGAGGACGGAGCACAGATACGCAGTATTTT. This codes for CASRQPGLAGGRSTDTQYF.

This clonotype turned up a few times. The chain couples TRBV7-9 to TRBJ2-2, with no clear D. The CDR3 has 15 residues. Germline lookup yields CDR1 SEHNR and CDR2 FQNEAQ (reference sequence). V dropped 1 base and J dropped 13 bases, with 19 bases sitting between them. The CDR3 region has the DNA TGTGCCAGCAGCTTAGATACTTTGTTTGAGTCGGTGCTGTTTTTT. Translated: CASSLDTLFESVLFF.

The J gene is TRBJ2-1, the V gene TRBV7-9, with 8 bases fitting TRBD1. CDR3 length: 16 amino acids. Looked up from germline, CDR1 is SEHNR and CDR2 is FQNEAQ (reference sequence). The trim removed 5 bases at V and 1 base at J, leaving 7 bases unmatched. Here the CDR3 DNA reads TGTGCCAGCAGCCCCAGGGGGCGAAGGTCCTACAATGAGCAGTTCTTC. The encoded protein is CASSPRGRRSYNEQFF.

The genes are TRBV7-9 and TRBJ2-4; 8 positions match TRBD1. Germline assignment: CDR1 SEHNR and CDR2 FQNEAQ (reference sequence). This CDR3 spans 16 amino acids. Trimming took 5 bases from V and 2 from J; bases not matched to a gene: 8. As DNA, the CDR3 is TGTGCCAGCAGCCGCGGACAGGGAAGGACCAAAAACATTCAGTACTTC. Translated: CASSRGQGRTKNIQYF.

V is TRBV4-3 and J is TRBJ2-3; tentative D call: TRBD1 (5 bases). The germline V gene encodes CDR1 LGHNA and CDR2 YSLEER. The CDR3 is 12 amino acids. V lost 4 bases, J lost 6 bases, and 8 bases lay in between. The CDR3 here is CASSPGLDTQYF. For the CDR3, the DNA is TGCGCCAGCAGCCCAGGGCTGGATACGCAGTATTTT.

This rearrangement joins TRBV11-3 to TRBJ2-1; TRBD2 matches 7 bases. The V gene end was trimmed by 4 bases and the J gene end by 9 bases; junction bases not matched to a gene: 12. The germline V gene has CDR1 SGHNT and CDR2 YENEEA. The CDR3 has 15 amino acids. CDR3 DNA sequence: TGTGCCAGCAGCTCAGTGGGGAGGGCGGAGGGTGAGCAGTTCTTC. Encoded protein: CASSSVGRAEGEQFF.

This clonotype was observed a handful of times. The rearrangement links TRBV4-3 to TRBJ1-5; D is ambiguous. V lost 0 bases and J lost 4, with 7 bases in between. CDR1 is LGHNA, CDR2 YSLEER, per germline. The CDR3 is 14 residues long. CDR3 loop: CASSQDPRNQPQHF. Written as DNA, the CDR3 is TGCGCCAGCAGCCAAGATCCCAGGAATCAGCCCCAGCATTTT.

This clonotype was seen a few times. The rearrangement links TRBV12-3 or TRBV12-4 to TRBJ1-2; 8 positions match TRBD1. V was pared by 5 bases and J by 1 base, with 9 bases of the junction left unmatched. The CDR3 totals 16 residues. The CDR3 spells CASSPRDRPLNYGYTF. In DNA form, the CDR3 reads TGTGCCAGCAGTCCCCGGGACAGGCCGCTTAACTATGGCTACACCTTC.

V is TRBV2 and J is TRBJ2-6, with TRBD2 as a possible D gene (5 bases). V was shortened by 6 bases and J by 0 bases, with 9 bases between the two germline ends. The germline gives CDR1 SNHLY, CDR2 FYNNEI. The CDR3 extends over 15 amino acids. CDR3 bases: TGTGCCAGCAGGAGCGGTCGCTCTGGGGCCAACGTCCTGACTTTC. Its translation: CASRSGRSGANVLTF.

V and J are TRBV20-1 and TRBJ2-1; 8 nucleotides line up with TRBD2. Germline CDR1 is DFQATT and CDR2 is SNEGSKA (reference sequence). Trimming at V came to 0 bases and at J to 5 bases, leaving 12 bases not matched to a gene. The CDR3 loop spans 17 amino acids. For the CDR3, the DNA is TGCAGTGCTAGAGATCTGACTAGCGAGGGGCATCACAATGAGCAGTTCTTC. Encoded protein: CSARDLTSEGHHNEQFF.

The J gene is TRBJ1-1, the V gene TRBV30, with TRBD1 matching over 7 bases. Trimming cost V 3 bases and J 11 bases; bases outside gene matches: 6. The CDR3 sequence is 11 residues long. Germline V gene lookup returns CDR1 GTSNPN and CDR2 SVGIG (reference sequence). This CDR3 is CAWRFGQDAFF. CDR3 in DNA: TGTGCCTGGAGGTTTGGACAGGACGCTTTCTTT.

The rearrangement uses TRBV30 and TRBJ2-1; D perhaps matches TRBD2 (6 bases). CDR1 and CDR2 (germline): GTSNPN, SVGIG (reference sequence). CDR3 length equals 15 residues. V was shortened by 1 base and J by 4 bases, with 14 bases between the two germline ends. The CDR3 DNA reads TGTGCCTGGAGTGCGCGGACCCGGGGGTACAATGAGCAGTTCTTC. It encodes CAWSARTRGYNEQFF.

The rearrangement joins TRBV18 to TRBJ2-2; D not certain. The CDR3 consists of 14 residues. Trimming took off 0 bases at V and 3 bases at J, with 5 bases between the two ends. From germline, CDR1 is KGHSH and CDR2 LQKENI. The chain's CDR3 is CASSPPSYTGELFF. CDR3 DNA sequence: TGTGCCAGCTCACCACCCTCCTACACCGGGGAGCTGTTTTTT.

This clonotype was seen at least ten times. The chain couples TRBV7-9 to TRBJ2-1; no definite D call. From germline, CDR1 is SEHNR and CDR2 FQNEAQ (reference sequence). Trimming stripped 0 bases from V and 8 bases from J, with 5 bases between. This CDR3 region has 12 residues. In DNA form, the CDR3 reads TGTGCCAGCAGCTTAGCCTGGGATGAGCAGTTCTTC. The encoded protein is CASSLAWDEQFF.

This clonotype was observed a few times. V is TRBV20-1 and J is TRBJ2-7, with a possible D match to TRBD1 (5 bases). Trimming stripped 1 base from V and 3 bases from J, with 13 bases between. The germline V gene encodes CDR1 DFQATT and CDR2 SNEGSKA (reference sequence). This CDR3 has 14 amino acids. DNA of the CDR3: TGCAGTGCTAGAGGGGGCCAAATCAGCTACGAGCAGTACTTC. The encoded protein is CSARGGQISYEQYF.

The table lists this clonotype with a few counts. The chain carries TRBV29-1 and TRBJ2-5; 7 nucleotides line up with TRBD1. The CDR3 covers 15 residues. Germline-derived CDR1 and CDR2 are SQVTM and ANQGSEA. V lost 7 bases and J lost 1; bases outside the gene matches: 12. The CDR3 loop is CSAEGRNRGQETQYF. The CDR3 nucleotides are TGCAGCGCCGAGGGAAGGAACAGGGGCCAAGAGACCCAGTACTTC. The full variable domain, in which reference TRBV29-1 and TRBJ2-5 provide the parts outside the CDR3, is SAVISQKPSRDICQRGTSLTIQCQVDSQVTMMFWYRQQPGQSLTLIATANQGSEATYESGFVIDKFPISRPNLTFSTLTVSNMSPEDSSIYLCSAEGRNRGQETQYFGPGTRLLVL.

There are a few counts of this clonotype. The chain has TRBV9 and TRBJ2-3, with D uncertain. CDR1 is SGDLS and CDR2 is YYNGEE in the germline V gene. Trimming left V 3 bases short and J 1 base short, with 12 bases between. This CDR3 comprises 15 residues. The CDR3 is CASSASPRGTDTQYF. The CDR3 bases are TGTGCCAGCAGCGCCAGCCCTCGGGGCACAGATACGCAGTATTTT.

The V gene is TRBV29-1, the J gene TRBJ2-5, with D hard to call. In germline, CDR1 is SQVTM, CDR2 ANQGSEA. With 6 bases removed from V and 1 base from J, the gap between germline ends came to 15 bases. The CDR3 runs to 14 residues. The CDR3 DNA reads TGCAGCGTCGGTCGACTCCTCCTCCAAGAGACCCAGTACTTC. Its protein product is CSVGRLLLQETQYF.

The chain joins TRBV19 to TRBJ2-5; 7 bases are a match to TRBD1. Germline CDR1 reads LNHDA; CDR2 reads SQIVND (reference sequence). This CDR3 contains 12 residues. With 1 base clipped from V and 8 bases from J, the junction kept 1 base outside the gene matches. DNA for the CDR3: TGTGCCAGTAGTATAGGACAGGGAACCCAGTACTTC. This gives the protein CASSIGQGTQYF.

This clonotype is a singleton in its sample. The CDR3 DNA reads as TGCAGCGTTGGGCCTGCGACTAGCGGACAAGAGACCCAGTACTTC. It codes for CSVGPATSGQETQYF. The J gene is TRBJ2-5, the V gene TRBV29-1, with 9 bases that match TRBD2. Trimming at V came to 4 bases and at J to 2 bases, leaving 8 bases not matched to a gene. Per germline, CDR1 SQVTM and CDR2 ANQGSEA. The CDR3 runs to 15 residues.

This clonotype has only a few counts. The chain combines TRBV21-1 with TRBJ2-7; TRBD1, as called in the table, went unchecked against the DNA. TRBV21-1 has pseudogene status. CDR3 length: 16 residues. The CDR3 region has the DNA TGTGCCAGCAGCAAAGAGGGGGACGGGGGAGTCCACGAGCAGTACTTC. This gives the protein CASSKEGDGGVHEQYF.

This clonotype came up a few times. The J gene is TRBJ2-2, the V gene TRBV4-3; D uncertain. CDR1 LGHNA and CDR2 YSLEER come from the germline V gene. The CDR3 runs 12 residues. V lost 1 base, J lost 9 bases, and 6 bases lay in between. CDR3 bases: TGCGCCAGCAGCCAAGGCTCCCGGGAGCTGTTTTTT. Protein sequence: CASSQGSRELFF.

The CDR3 region is CSARETASQPQHF. CDR3 in DNA: TGCAGTGCTAGAGAGACAGCGAGTCAGCCCCAGCATTTT. V and J are TRBV20-1 and TRBJ1-5; tentative D call: TRBD1 (5 bases). Germline V gives CDR1 DFQATT, CDR2 SNEGSKA (reference sequence). V lost 0 bases and J 6 bases, leaving 9 bases between the germline ends. The CDR3 sequence is 13 residues long.